Below, 22 T cell receptor beta chains from the same sample are listed, as sequenced in a study of blood T cell repertoires in COVID-19 (dated by TCRdb to the early 2020s). The protocol used for the library was the immunoSEQ multiplex PCR assay. TCRdb holds this immuneACCESS table with in-frame rearrangements only. Some clones are missing; in checked studies, unresolved V genes explain under half, and the rest has no known cause. The sample includes under 200,000 clones, with 82% observed a single time. Jointly, the top ten make up under 6.5% of the sample. Input material: PBMCs or T cells enriched from blood (not recorded which). The source of these receptors is a woman in her fifties or sixties with acute COVID-19.

Many counts were recorded for this clone. The chain carries TRBV4-3 and TRBJ2-3; 10 positions match TRBD1. Losses at the gene ends were 4 bases for V and 4 bases for J; bases not matched to a gene: 8. Per the germline V gene, CDR1 is LGHNA and CDR2 is YSLEER. This CDR3 is built from 16 residues. CDR3 coding DNA: TGCGCCAGCAGCCCAGCCATGGGACAGGGGCCAGATACGCAGTATTTT. Its translation is CASSPAMGQGPDTQYF.

V and J are TRBV4-3 and TRBJ1-1; D remains ambiguous. CDR1 and CDR2 (germline): LGHNA, YSLEER. The CDR3 has 14 amino acids. Trimming left V 2 bases short and J 6 bases short, with 13 bases between. CDR3 DNA: TGCGCCAGCAGCCAAAACTACGGGCGGGCTGAAGCTTTCTTT. Translated: CASSQNYGRAEAFF.

As DNA, the CDR3 is TGCGCCAGCAGCTTGTCGTGGCGGGGACAGGGGAACACCGGGGAGCTGTTTTTT. Protein sequence: CASSLSWRGQGNTGELFF. J is TRBJ2-2 and V is TRBV5-1; 9 bases align to TRBD1. This CDR3 has 18 amino acids. The germline V gene has CDR1 SGHRS and CDR2 YFSETQ. J lost 1 base, V lost 1 base, and 8 bases had no gene match.

This clone was counted only a few times. CDR3 nucleotides: TGTGCCAGCAGCGCGTCTAGCGGGAGGCCTCTTTTCGCAGATACGCAGTATTTT. As protein: CASSASSGRPLFADTQYF. This sequence joins TRBV9 and TRBJ2-3, with 11 bases fitting TRBD2. The junction had 13 bases not matched to a gene; V was cut back by 3 bases and J by 4 bases. This CDR3 has 18 amino acids. Per the germline V gene, CDR1 is SGDLS and CDR2 is YYNGEE. Filled out from reference TRBV9 and TRBJ2-3, the complete variable domain reads DSGVTQTPKHLITATGQRVTLRCSPRSGDLSVYWYQQSLDQGLQFLIQYYNGEERAKGNILERFSAQQFPDLHSELNLSSLELGDSALYFCASSASSGRPLFADTQYFGPGTRLTVL.

The V call is TRBV7-2, the J call TRBJ1-4, with D tentatively TRBD1 (5 bases). This CDR3 is 14 amino acids long. Trimming took 2 bases from V and 5 from J, leaving 9 bases between them. Germline loops: CDR1 SGHTA, CDR2 FQGNSA. CDR3 sequence: CASSLSGSNEKLFF. The CDR3 DNA reads TGTGCCAGCAGCTTATCAGGGTCAAATGAAAAACTGTTTTTT.

This clone has just a few counts. J is TRBJ2-5 and V is TRBV30; D perhaps matches TRBD2 (6 bases). V gave up 2 bases and J gave up 1 base, with 11 bases separating them. The germline CDR1 and CDR2 sequences are GTSNPN and SVGIG (reference sequence). The CDR3 runs to 14 residues. CDR3 loop: CAWSNGGIQETQYF. DNA of the CDR3: TGTGCCTGGAGTAACGGGGGAATCCAAGAGACCCAGTACTTC.

The chain employs TRBV5-1 and TRBJ1-2; 7 positions match TRBD1. Germline V gene lookup returns CDR1 SGHRS and CDR2 YFSETQ. CDR3 length: 15 residues. The V gene end was trimmed by 4 bases and the J gene end by 4 bases; junction bases not matched to a gene: 10. The CDR3 DNA is TGCGCCAGCAGCCCAGGGGGATTACGGGGCTATGGCTACACCTTC. Encoded protein: CASSPGGLRGYGYTF.

The chain joins TRBV9 to TRBJ1-2; a weak D match, TRBD1 (6 bases). This CDR3 spans 15 amino acids. Trimming removed 4 bases from V and 6 bases from J, with 19 bases in between. Germline CDR1 SGDLS, CDR2 YYNGEE. CDR3 sequence reads: CASSLVSTGTDGYTF. The DNA of the CDR3 is TGTGCCAGCAGCCTAGTATCCACAGGGACGGATGGCTACACCTTC.

In this sample, this clone turned up a few times. This rearrangement joins TRBV2 to TRBJ1-2; possibly TRBD1 for D (6 bases). The germline V gene encodes CDR1 SNHLY and CDR2 FYNNEI. Trimming removed 3 bases from V and 4 bases from J, with 9 bases in between. The CDR3 sequence is 13 residues long. The CDR3: CASSDLRGYGYTF. For the CDR3, the DNA is TGTGCCAGCAGTGATCTCAGGGGCTATGGCTACACCTTC.

The CDR3 here is CASSQASLTHIQYF. CDR3 in DNA: TGTGCCAGCAGCCAAGCTAGCTTAACGCACATTCAGTACTTC. The chain recombines TRBV14 with TRBJ2-4, with D perhaps TRBD2 (5 bases). Trimming shortened V by 1 base and J by 8 bases, and 12 bases separated the two germline ends. Germline lookup yields CDR1 SGHDN and CDR2 FVKESK. This CDR3 spans 14 amino acids.

This chain connects TRBV27 to TRBJ1-1; no clear D. The V gene's germline CDR1 is MNHEY and CDR2 SMNVEV (reference sequence). CDR3 length: 13 residues. V dropped 7 bases and J dropped 0 bases, with 9 bases sitting between them. The CDR3 reads CASTNSMNTEAFF. The CDR3 nucleotides read TGTGCCAGCACCAATTCAATGAACACTGAAGCTTTCTTT.

The chain employs TRBV5-1 and TRBJ2-3, with a possible D match to TRBD2 (5 bases). The V end lost 4 bases, the J end lost 3 bases, and 9 bases lay between the germline ends. Germline-derived CDR1 and CDR2 are SGHRS and YFSETQ. The CDR3 is 13 residues long. The CDR3 protein is CASSERQTDTQYF. The CDR3 DNA reads as TGCGCCAGCAGCGAGCGGCAGACAGATACGCAGTATTTT.

There are a few counts of this clone. The V gene is TRBV5-1, the J gene TRBJ1-1; D is unclear. Germline-derived CDR1 and CDR2 are SGHRS and YFSETQ. The germline V and J ends were trimmed by 4 bases and 1 base, with 11 bases remaining between them. The CDR3 consists of 14 residues. CDR3 DNA: TGCGCCAGCAGCCTCAACCCAGGGAACACTGAAGCTTTCTTT. This gives the protein CASSLNPGNTEAFF.

The chain links TRBV11-2 to TRBJ2-3; D gene uncertain. Germline V gene data show CDR1 as SGHAT and CDR2 as FQNNGV. This CDR3 region has 13 residues. Trimming stripped 3 bases from V and 2 bases from J, with 6 bases between. Written as DNA, the CDR3 is TGTGCCAGCAGCTTTCTATTCACAGATACGCAGTATTTT. This translates into CASSFLFTDTQYF.

This clone was observed once. The V gene is TRBV9, the J gene TRBJ1-4; D unresolved. In germline, CDR1 is SGDLS, CDR2 YYNGEE. V was clipped by 1 base and J by 13 bases, with 14 bases between them. This CDR3 is 13 amino acids long. This CDR3 reads CASSVSWESGLFF. CDR3 sequence (DNA): TGTGCCAGCAGCGTATCGTGGGAGAGTGGACTGTTTTTT. Variable domain in full (rest from reference TRBV9 and TRBJ1-4): DSGVTQTPKHLITATGQRVTLRCSPRSGDLSVYWYQQSLDQGLQFLIQYYNGEERAKGNILERFSAQQFPDLHSELNLSSLELGDSALYFCASSVSWESGLFFGSGTQLSVL.

This clone was counted only a few times. The chain employs TRBV11-2 and TRBJ2-1; D is possibly TRBD2 (5 bases). Per germline, CDR1 SGHAT and CDR2 FQNNGV. CDR3 length: 15 amino acids. The V end was cut by 5 bases, the J end by 7 bases, with 18 bases between. The CDR3 nucleotides read TGTGCCAGCAGCCCGGGCCGGGGAGTGGCAAATGAGCAGTTCTTC. This sequence encodes CASSPGRGVANEQFF.

In this sample, this clone turned up once. This chain connects TRBV2 to TRBJ2-1; the match to TRBD1 covers 7 bases. This CDR3 region has 14 residues. The J segment lost 7 bases and the V segment lost 7 bases, leaving 10 bases of the junction unmatched. Germline V gene sequence: CDR1 SNHLY, CDR2 FYNNEI. This chain's CDR3 is CASTRQGAENEQFF. The CDR3 DNA is TGTGCCAGCACCCGACAGGGAGCGGAGAATGAGCAGTTCTTC.

The genes are TRBV13 and TRBJ1-5; D perhaps matches TRBD1 (5 bases). The V gene lost 2 bases and the J gene lost 0 bases, with 17 bases spanning the gap. The CDR3 totals 18 residues. CDR1 is PRHDT and CDR2 is FYEKMQ in the germline V gene (reference sequence). The CDR3 region has the DNA TGTGCCAGCAGCTTAAAAGGGGCCCTGGTTGATAGCAATCAGCCCCAGCATTTT. Residues: CASSLKGALVDSNQPQHF.

Comment on this clone: This CDR3 is also generated by other DNA sequences in the sample. V is TRBV6-5 and J is TRBJ2-5; 12 nucleotides agree with TRBD2. V dropped 2 bases and J dropped 2; count of bases not matched to a gene: 3. The germline CDR1 and CDR2 sequences are MNHEY and SVGAGI. The CDR3 is 16 residues long. CDR3 loop: CASSYVLAGGQETQYF. In nucleotides, the CDR3 is TGTGCCAGCAGTTACGTACTAGCGGGGGGACAAGAGACCCAGTACTTC.

The table lists this clone with a few counts. The chain carries TRBV27 and TRBJ1-1, with D tentatively TRBD1 (6 bases). Per the germline V gene, CDR1 is MNHEY and CDR2 is SMNVEV (reference sequence). The CDR3 is 16 residues long. With 6 bases removed from V and 0 bases from J, the gap between germline ends came to 17 bases. CDR3 in amino acids: CASRSARQEMNTEAFF. As DNA, the CDR3 is TGTGCCAGCAGATCCGCCCGACAGGAGATGAACACTGAAGCTTTCTTT.

The chain joins TRBV5-4 to TRBJ2-3; 7 bases fit TRBD1. Germline assignment: CDR1 SGHNT and CDR2 YYREEE (reference sequence). There are 14 residues in the CDR3. Trimming cost V 6 bases and J 5 bases; bases outside gene matches: 9. CDR3: CASTDREKEDTQYF. In DNA, the CDR3 is TGTGCCAGCACCGACAGGGAAAAGGAAGATACGCAGTATTTT.

V is TRBV24-1 and J is TRBJ1-5; 10 bases align to TRBD1. V dropped 7 bases and J dropped 2; count of bases not matched to a gene: 4. The length of the CDR3 is 15 residues. Per germline, CDR1 KGHDR and CDR2 SFDVKD. CDR3 sequence (DNA): TGTGCCACCAGGGGGACAGGGGTAGGCAATCAGCCCCAGCATTTT. Residues: CATRGTGVGNQPQHF.